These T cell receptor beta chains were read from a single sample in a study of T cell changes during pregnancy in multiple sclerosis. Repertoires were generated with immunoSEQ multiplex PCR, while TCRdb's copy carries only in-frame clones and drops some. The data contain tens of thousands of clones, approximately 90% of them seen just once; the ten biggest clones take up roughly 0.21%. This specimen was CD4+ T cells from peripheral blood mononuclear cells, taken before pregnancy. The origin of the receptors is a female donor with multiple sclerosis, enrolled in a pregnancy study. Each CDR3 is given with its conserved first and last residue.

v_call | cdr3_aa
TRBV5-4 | CASSSTGSLAEQYF
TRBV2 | CASSDSLAGNTIYF
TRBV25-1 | CASGTGVTGELFF
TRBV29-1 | CSVEEGGDEQFF
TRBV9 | CASSLRTSGGPREQFF
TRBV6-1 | CASIIRGGGGYEQYF
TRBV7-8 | CASSLGLNQPQHF
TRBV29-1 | CSGATTGIYTF
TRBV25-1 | CASSSRRGLAGDAHEQFF
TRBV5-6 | CASSLLDRGAYGYTF
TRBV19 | CASSSPGVYNEQFF
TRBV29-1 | CSVADNSGNTIYF
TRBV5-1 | CASSFTGKPYEQYF
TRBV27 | CASRGYGAGGYGYTF
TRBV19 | CASSGGGIKNIQYF
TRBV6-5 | CASSRERYNSPLHF
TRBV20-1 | CSARGDQPQHF
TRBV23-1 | CAVRKTGISYEQYF
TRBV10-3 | CAISDSTGWAGWEQYF
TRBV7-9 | CASARGDSNQPQHF
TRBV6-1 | CASTVWGEADEQFF
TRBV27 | CASSYQANEKLFF
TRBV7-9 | CASSWGGGPGNEQFF
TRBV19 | CASSIWASGRRNEQFF
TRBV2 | CANRQGAGNTEAFF
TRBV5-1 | CASSFSGDNTEAFF
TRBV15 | CATSRTGPQETQYF
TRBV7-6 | CASSSGQGDYGYTF
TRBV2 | CASSPSIGGYEQYF
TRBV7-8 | CASSLAGGEANYGYTF
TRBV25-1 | CASSDRTGFGNEQFF
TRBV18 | CASSRAGQAVGNTEAFF
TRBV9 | CASSVGTGGGTDTQYF
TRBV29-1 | CSVEGRNYGYTF
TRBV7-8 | CASSPRQGPSYGYTF
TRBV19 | CASRSGRALSVEQFF
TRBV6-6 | CASSSPGLQETQYF